One and the same sample provided the 6 T cell receptor beta chains below, sequenced in a study of blood T cells in healthy people across ages. Primed by a sample-barcoded 5' primer and a J-beta primer mix, a second PCR proceeded for 7 to 11 cycles. TCRdb redid the calling of the 5' RACE reads with MiXCR, one entry per CDR3 protein. Altogether approximately 830,000 distinct CDR3 sequences are present, under 80% being singletons, with the ten largest covering approximately 30%. Sequenced material: blood. The receptors derive from a man aged 30 to 45 in good health.

This chain joins TRBV9 and TRBJ1-1; no reliable D call. In germline, CDR1 is SGDLS, CDR2 YYNGEE. CDR3 length: 15 amino acids. The V end was cut by 0 bases, the J end by 6 bases, with 15 bases between. CDR3 residues: CASSVDAARFSEAFF. For the CDR3, the DNA is TGTGCCAGCAGCGTAGACGCAGCTCGGTTTTCTGAAGCTTTCTTT.

This clonotype was recorded once. This chain links TRBV9 with TRBJ2-2, with TRBD1 matching 8 bases. This CDR3 region has 16 residues. The germline V gene encodes CDR1 SGDLS and CDR2 YYNGEE. The ends lost 4 bases at V and 6 bases at J; junction bases unmatched: 11. Here the CDR3 reads CASSPTGGSRAGELFF. CDR3 DNA: TGTGCCAGCAGCCCCACAGGGGGTTCGAGGGCCGGGGAGCTGTTTTTT.

V is TRBV9 and J is TRBJ2-3, with 8 bases matching TRBD2. The length of the CDR3 is 17 residues. CDR1 and CDR2 from the germline V gene are SGDLS and YYNGEE. After removal of 3 bases from V and 3 bases from J, the junction contained 12 bases not matched to a gene. The CDR3 DNA follows: TGTGCCAGCAGCGCCCGCGGGATAGCGGGGCGAACAGATACGCAGTATTTT. Translating it yields CASSARGIAGRTDTQYF.

This clonotype was observed once. The chain has TRBV20-1 and TRBJ2-4, with 14 bases lining up with TRBD2. Germline-derived CDR1 and CDR2 are DFQATT and SNEGSKA (reference sequence). The CDR3 totals 16 residues. J gave up 2 bases and V 6 bases, and 6 bases lay outside the gene matches. CDR3: CSAGTSGGATKNIQYF. CDR3 sequence (DNA): TGCAGTGCAGGGACTAGCGGGGGTGCCACCAAAAACATTCAGTACTTC.

This clonotype turned up a few times. This rearrangement joins TRBV6-1 to TRBJ2-7; D uncertain. Germline V gene sequence: CDR1 MNHNS, CDR2 SASEGT. The CDR3 extends over 11 amino acids. V was trimmed by 10 bases and J by 3 bases, leaving 10 bases between them. CDR3 protein: CATLPLYEQYF. The CDR3 bases are TGTGCCACCCTTCCCCTCTACGAGCAGTACTTC.

This rearrangement joins TRBV4-3 to TRBJ1-4, with 9 bases identical to TRBD1. Trimming at V came to 4 bases and at J to 8 bases, leaving 11 bases not matched to a gene. CDR1 is LGHNA, CDR2 YSLEER, per germline. The CDR3 is 16 residues long. CDR3 amino acids: CASSRNVGQGREKLFF. In nucleotides, the CDR3 is TGCGCCAGCAGCCGGAACGTGGGACAGGGAAGGGAAAAACTGTTTTTT.